This entry describes one TCR beta chain. What it binds is unknown. V was clipped by 1 base and J by 3 bases, with 12 bases between them. The CDR3 runs 15 residues. The germline V gene encodes CDR1 SGHTA and CDR2 FQGNSA. At sampling all donors were nominally healthy, likely with unrecorded immune exposures. The sample originates from a study of cytomegalovirus exposure and HLA in healthy donors. 60 Vbeta and 13 Jbeta primers were used in PCR. Assay used: immunoSEQ multiplex PCR; TCRdb lists only in-frame clones, some missing. The data contain about 80,000 clones, over 70% of them singletons. Study-wide findings and caveats: In a later analysis, CMV-associated beta chains were mostly HLA-associated, it appeared.

The genes are TRBV7-2 and TRBJ1-1; possible D gene TRBD1, 6 bases. This TCR was sampled from a woman in her thirties or forties in good health and CMV-seronegative. Sample: PBMCs. This CDR3 reads CASSLVSGGDTEAFF. Written as DNA, the CDR3 is TGTGCCAGCAGCTTAGTTTCGGGGGGCGACACTGAAGCTTTCTTT.